These T cell receptor beta chains were read from a single sample in a study of blood T cell repertoires in COVID-19. Produced via immunoSEQ multiplex PCR; TCRdb's table is partial and in-frame only. The table lists about 220,000 clones, around four fifths of them singletons. Sequenced: peripheral blood. Receptors were obtained from a woman aged 55-70 years who had recovered from COVID-19. Each CDR3 is given with its conserved first and last residue. A D gene is named only where the DNA matches it firmly. Clone size is shown for a subset of rows, as once, few, many or a class of expanded clone.

V,size,J,D,CDR3,DNA
TRBV6-2/TRBV6-3,NA,TRBJ1-6,TRBD1,CASSPSGFSWQGVSPLHF,TGTGCCAGCAGCCCAAGTGGATTTTCTTGGCAGGGGGTTTCACCCCTCCACTTT
TRBV19,NA,TRBJ1-5,TRBD1,CASSPRTGNQPQHF,TGTGCCAGTAGTCCAAGGACAGGGAATCAGCCCCAGCATTTT
TRBV6-2/TRBV6-3,NA,TRBJ1-5,TRBD1,CASNPRQGKQPQHF,TGTGCCAGCAACCCCCGACAGGGAAAGCAGCCCCAGCATTTT
TRBV6-4,NA,TRBJ2-1,TRBD2,CASRELAGGTNEQFF,TGTGCCAGCAGGGAACTAGCGGGGGGGACCAATGAGCAGTTCTTC
TRBV2,NA,TRBJ1-3,TRBD1,CASRFQGGGNTIYF,TGTGCCAGCAGGTTCCAGGGGGGCGGAAACACCATATATTTT
TRBV29-1,NA,TRBJ2-2,NA,CSARETNTGELFF,TGCAGCGCCCGGGAGACAAACACCGGGGAGCTGTTTTTT
TRBV20-1,NA,TRBJ1-3,NA,CSASYSGGNTIYF,TGCAGTGCTAGTTACTCAGGGGGAAACACCATATATTTT
TRBV5-5,NA,TRBJ2-5,TRBD2,CASSLRLAGSSVTIETQYF,TGTGCCAGCAGCTTGAGACTAGCGGGGTCGAGCGTTACTATTGAGACCCAGTACTTC
TRBV7-3,NA,TRBJ2-3,TRBD2,CASSLTGSGGNTDTQYF,TGTGCCAGCAGCTTAACTGGTAGCGGGGGGAACACAGATACGCAGTATTTT
TRBV11-2,NA,TRBJ2-5,TRBD1,CASSLALGTGRETQYF,TGTGCCAGCAGCTTAGCCCTCGGGACAGGAAGGGAGACCCAGTACTTC
TRBV14,NA,TRBJ2-3,TRBD2,CASSQHRGVGLTDTQYF,TGTGCCAGCAGCCAACATCGGGGGGTGGGCTTAACAGATACGCAGTATTTT
TRBV19,NA,TRBJ2-2,TRBD2,CASSIAGGTGELFF,TGTGCCAGTAGTATAGCGGGGGGAACCGGGGAGCTGTTTTTT
TRBV7-2,NA,TRBJ2-5,TRBD2,CASSPPSGVQETQYF,TGTGCCAGCAGCCCGCCTAGCGGGGTCCAAGAGACCCAGTACTTC
TRBV27,NA,TRBJ1-5,NA,CASSFRDQPQHF,TGTGCCAGCAGTTTCAGGGATCAGCCCCAGCATTTT
TRBV18,NA,TRBJ1-1,TRBD1,CASSPGQQGTEAFF,TGTGCCAGCTCACCGGGACAGCAGGGCACTGAAGCTTTCTTT
TRBV19,NA,TRBJ2-7,NA,CASKGQNNPSYEQYF,TGTGCCAGTAAGGGGCAGAACAATCCCTCGTACGAGCAGTACTTC
TRBV7-9,NA,TRBJ2-1,NA,CASSTTGNEQFF,TGTGCCAGCAGCACTACAGGGAATGAGCAGTTCTTC
TRBV28,NA,TRBJ1-2,TRBD1,CASSLYRTGGGYGYTF,TGTGCCAGCAGTTTATATCGGACAGGGGGTGGCTATGGCTACACCTTC
TRBV4-1,NA,TRBJ2-1,TRBD1,CASSPSPGQGYNEQFF,TGCGCCAGCAGCCCCTCCCCGGGACAGGGCTATAATGAGCAGTTCTTC
TRBV5-1,NA,TRBJ1-1,TRBD1,CASSLDRGKSEAFF,TGCGCCAGCAGCCTGGACAGGGGGAAGTCTGAAGCTTTCTTT
TRBV18,NA,TRBJ1-3,NA,CASSPGGTSGNTIYF,TGTGCCAGCTCACCGGGGGGGACCTCTGGAAACACCATATATTTT
TRBV4-2,NA,TRBJ1-1,NA,CASDRGGGTEAFF,TGTGCCAGCGACCGGGGAGGGGGCACTGAAGCTTTCTTT
TRBV10-2,once,TRBJ1-3,NA,CASSSHRVAGNTIYF,TGCGCCAGCAGCAGCCACAGGGTGGCTGGAAACACCATATATTTT